This TCR beta chain was sequenced in a study of early T cells in non-severe SARS-CoV-2 infection. TCRdb reprocessed the 5' RACE reads via MiXCR and lists one record per CDR3 protein. Of some 30,000 distinct CDR3 sequences in the sample, approximately 4.4% were seen once. Trimming pared 6 bases from V and 0 bases from J, leaving 15 bases between. The CDR3 contains 16 residues. In its sample, this clonotype was seen many times. The sequence derives from an adult who was a healthcare worker with PCR-confirmed SARS-CoV-2 infection or an uninfected control (not recorded which). The specimen sequenced was whole blood. J is TRBJ2-1 and V is TRBV12-3 or TRBV12-4, with D perhaps TRBD1 (6 bases). Here the CDR3 DNA reads TGTGCCAGCAGACCTACAGGGTCCGGCTCCTACAATGAGCAGTTCTTC. Its translation: CASRPTGSGSYNEQFF.